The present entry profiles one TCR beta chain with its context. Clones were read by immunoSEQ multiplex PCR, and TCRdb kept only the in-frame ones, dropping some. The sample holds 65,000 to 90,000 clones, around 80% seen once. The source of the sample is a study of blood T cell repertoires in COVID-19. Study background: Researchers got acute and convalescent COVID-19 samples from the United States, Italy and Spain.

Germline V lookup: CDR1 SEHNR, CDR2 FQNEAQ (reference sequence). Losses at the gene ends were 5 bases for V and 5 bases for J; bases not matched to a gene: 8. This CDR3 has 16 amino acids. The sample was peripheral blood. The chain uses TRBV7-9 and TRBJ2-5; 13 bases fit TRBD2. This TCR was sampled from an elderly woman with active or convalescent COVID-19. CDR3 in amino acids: CASSPPTSGRFETQYF. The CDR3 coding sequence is TGTGCCAGCAGCCCCCCGACTAGCGGGAGGTTTGAGACCCAGTACTTC.